This T cell receptor (beta chain) was retrieved from a study of cytomegalovirus exposure and HLA in healthy donors. With 60 Vbeta and 13 Jbeta primers, the PCR was carried out. The assay was immunoSEQ multiplex PCR, and TCRdb's table has in-frame clones only and misses some. The sample totals 60,000 to 100,000 clones; its top ten clones hold roughly 5%. With regard to this clone: The antigen is not known. A junction end diverges from the germline sequence, so it may reflect a read error.

Study-wide results and limits: Sequencing probably produced one cluster of sequence variants that were highly shared.

The receptor comes from a man aged 25-45 years in good health and CMV-seronegative. The sequenced material came from PBMCs.

Here the CDR3 reads CASSQDRRVRSHEQYF. The CDR3 DNA reads TGCGCCAGCAGCCAAGATCGGAGGGTCCGCTCCCACGAGCAGTACTTC. This chain links TRBV4-1 with TRBJ2-7; tentatively, D is TRBD2 (6 bases). Germline CDR1 reads MGHRA; CDR2 reads YSYEKL. The CDR3 runs 16 residues.